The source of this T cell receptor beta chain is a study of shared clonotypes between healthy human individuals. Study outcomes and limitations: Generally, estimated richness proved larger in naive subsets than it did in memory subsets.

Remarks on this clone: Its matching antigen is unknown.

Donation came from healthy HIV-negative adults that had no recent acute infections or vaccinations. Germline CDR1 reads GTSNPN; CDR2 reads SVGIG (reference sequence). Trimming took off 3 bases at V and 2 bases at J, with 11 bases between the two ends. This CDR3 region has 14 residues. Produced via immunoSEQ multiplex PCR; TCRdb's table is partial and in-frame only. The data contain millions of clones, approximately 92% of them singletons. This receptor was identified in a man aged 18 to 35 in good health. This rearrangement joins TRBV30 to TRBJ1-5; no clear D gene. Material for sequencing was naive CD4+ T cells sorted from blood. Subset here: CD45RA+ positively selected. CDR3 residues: CAWSLVSGNQPQHF. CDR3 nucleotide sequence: TGTGCCTGGAGCTTGGTGTCTGGCAATCAGCCCCAGCATTTT. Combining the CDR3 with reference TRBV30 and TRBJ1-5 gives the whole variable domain SQTIHQWPATLVQPVGSPLSLECTVEGTSNPNLYWYRQAAGRGLQLLFYSVGIGQISSEVPQNLSASRPQDRQFILSSKKLLLSDSGFYLCAWSLVSGNQPQHFGDGTRLSIL.